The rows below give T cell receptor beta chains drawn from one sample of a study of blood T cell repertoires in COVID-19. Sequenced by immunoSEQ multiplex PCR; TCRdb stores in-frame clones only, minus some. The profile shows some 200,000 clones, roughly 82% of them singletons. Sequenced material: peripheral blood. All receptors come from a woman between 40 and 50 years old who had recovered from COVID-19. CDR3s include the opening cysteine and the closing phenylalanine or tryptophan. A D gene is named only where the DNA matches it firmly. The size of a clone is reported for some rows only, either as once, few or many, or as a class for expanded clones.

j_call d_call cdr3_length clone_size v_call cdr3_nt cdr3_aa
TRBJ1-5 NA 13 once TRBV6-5 TGTGCCAGCGGGGACAATCTCCGCCAGCCCCAGCATTTT CASGDNLRQPQHF
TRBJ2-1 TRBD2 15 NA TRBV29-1 TGCAGCGTAACCCCCCCCCGGGGGGATCCCAGTGAGCAGTTCTTC CSVTPPRGDPSEQFF
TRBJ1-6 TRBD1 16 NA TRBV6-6 TGTGCCAGCAGTTACGAGGGGACAGGGGCTTTTTCACCCCTCCACTTT CASSYEGTGAFSPLHF
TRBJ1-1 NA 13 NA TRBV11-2 TGTGCCAGCAGCTTAGACGGGCCAGGGGAAGCTTTCTTT CASSLDGPGEAFF
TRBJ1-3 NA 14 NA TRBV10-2 TGCGCCAGCAGTCAGGGCGACTCTGGAAACACCATATATTTT CASSQGDSGNTIYF
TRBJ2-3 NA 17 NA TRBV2 TGTGCCAGCAGTGAATATCGTTTCGGGGGAGGTACAGATACGCAGTATTTT CASSEYRFGGGTDTQYF
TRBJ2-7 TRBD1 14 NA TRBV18 TGTGCCAGCTCCCCCACAGGGGTATCCTACGAGCAGTACTTC CASSPTGVSYEQYF
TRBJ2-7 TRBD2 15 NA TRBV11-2 TGTGCCAGCAGCTTAAGCGGGGGGGGCTCCTACGAGCAGTACTTC CASSLSGGGSYEQYF
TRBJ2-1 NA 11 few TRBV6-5 TGTGCCAGCATTAGGGGCGGTGAGCAGTTCTTC CASIRGGEQFF
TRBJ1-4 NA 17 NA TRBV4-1 TGCGCCAGCAGCCAAGATGTTGGCAGACACGCTAATGAAAAACTGTTTTTT CASSQDVGRHANEKLFF